Following are 22 T cell receptor beta chains from one sample sequenced in a study of blood T cells in healthy people across ages (dated by TCRdb to 2014 to 2015). Library generation was performed with 5' RACE. For sequencing, an Illumina HiSeq 2500 was employed. A second roughly 7 to 12 cycle PCR used a sample-barcoded 5' primer and a J-beta primer mix. The raw public data were reprocessed by TCRdb itself: fastp quality trimming at Q25, MiXCR clonotype calling, in-frame beta chains only. Each record represents a unique CDR3 protein, reported with the most common genes and DNA among its rows. The sample table records about 1.8 million distinct CDR3 sequences; less than 50% of these occur just once. The ten top clones hold around 2.1% of the sample. The sample consisted of blood. The receptors derive from a woman aged 40 to 55 in good health.

In this sample, this clonotype turned up a few times. The chain combines TRBV28 with TRBJ1-2; no clear D. Germline CDR1 MDHEN, CDR2 SYDVKM. CDR3 length: 13 amino acids. V was pared by 5 bases and J by 3 bases, with 10 bases between. The CDR3 nucleotides read TGTGCCAGCAGTCGCTACGGGGACTATGGCTACACCTTC. This translates into CASSRYGDYGYTF.

The table lists this clonotype with a few counts. The gene calls are TRBV20-1 and TRBJ1-2, with a possible D match to TRBD1 (6 bases). V was shortened by 2 bases and J by 2 bases, with 15 bases between the two germline ends. The CDR3 contains 15 residues. Germline V gene data show CDR1 as DFQATT and CDR2 as SNEGSKA (reference sequence). This CDR3 reads CSARPPSTGNYGYTF. The CDR3 DNA reads as TGCAGTGCTAGACCCCCTTCGACAGGAAACTATGGCTACACCTTC.

The chain employs TRBV7-3 and TRBJ2-7; TRBD1 might be the D (6 bases). V was shortened by 5 bases and J by 2 bases, with 13 bases between the two germline ends. CDR3 length: 14 amino acids. Looked up from germline, CDR1 is SGHTA and CDR2 is FQGTGA. CDR3 amino acids: CASSAHRATYEQYF. CDR3 coding DNA: TGTGCCAGCAGCGCTCACAGGGCTACCTACGAGCAGTACTTC.

V and J are TRBV20-1 and TRBJ2-1; 10 positions match TRBD1. Per germline, CDR1 DFQATT and CDR2 SNEGSKA (reference sequence). The V segment lost 5 bases and the J segment 7 bases; nucleotides outside the gene matches: 14. The CDR3 length is 16 residues. CDR3 sequence: CSAAPLLDRGGNEQFF. The DNA of the CDR3 is TGCAGTGCTGCGCCTTTGTTGGACAGGGGGGGAAATGAGCAGTTCTTC.

This clonotype was found a few times. V usage is TRBV11-2 and J usage is TRBJ2-5, with TRBD2 identical over 15 bases. The V segment lost 5 bases and the J segment 3 bases; nucleotides outside the gene matches: 4. The CDR3 is 16 residues long. CDR1 is SGHAT, CDR2 FQNNGV, per germline. The CDR3 spells CASSPGLAGGEETQYF. The CDR3, as DNA: TGTGCCAGCAGCCCAGGACTAGCGGGGGGGGAAGAGACCCAGTACTTC.

The rearrangement links TRBV12-5 to TRBJ2-7; D is undetermined. The CDR3 contains 15 residues. The germline CDR1 and CDR2 sequences are LGHNT and FRNRAP. The V end lost 1 base, the J end lost 0 bases, and 10 bases lay between the germline ends. The CDR3 loop reads CASGLGNRSSYEQYF. CDR3 DNA sequence: TGTGCTAGTGGTTTGGGGAATCGGAGCTCCTACGAGCAGTACTTC.

This chain links TRBV7-2 with TRBJ2-7; no definite D call. V dropped 1 base and J dropped 10 bases, with 14 bases sitting between them. The CDR3 covers 13 residues. Germline CDR1 reads SGHTA; CDR2 reads FQGNSA. This chain's CDR3 is CASSLDGLLDQYF. CDR3 sequence (DNA): TGTGCCAGCAGCTTAGATGGGTTATTGGACCAGTACTTC.

V is TRBV3-1 and J is TRBJ2-1; 8 nucleotides line up with TRBD2. Germline values: CDR1 LGHDT, CDR2 YNNKEL (reference sequence). The CDR3 is 16 amino acids. V lost 5 bases, J lost 6 bases, and 12 bases stayed unmatched. In nucleotides, the CDR3 is TGTGCCAGCAGCTCCCCCGGGGGGGGGCCGGGCAATGAGCAGTTCTTC. Protein sequence: CASSSPGGGPGNEQFF.

CDR3 region: CASSHQKTGGYGYTF. DNA for the CDR3: TGTGCCAGCAGCCACCAAAAGACAGGGGGGTATGGCTACACCTTC. The V call is TRBV28, the J call TRBJ1-2; 9 bases are a match to TRBD1. Germline values: CDR1 MDHEN, CDR2 SYDVKM. This CDR3 spans 15 amino acids. The ends lost 6 bases at V and 5 bases at J; junction bases unmatched: 10.

The V and J genes are TRBV7-2 and TRBJ1-5; 7 bases are shared with TRBD1. The germline V gene encodes CDR1 SGHTA and CDR2 FQGNSA. The length of the CDR3 is 15 residues. The J segment lost 7 bases and the V segment lost 5 bases, leaving 11 bases of the junction unmatched. The CDR3 sequence is CASSRDRAMDQPQHF. The CDR3 region has the DNA TGTGCCAGCAGCCGCGACAGGGCAATGGACCAGCCCCAGCATTTT.

This clonotype was seen once. The CDR3 nucleotides are TGCAGTGCTAGAGGGGCTACAGATACGCAGTATTTT. Residues: CSARGATDTQYF. The chain recombines TRBV20-1 with TRBJ2-3; D unresolved. The V gene lost 1 base and the J gene lost 3 bases, with 5 bases spanning the gap. CDR1 DFQATT and CDR2 SNEGSKA come from the germline V gene (reference sequence). The CDR3 consists of 12 residues.

This chain connects TRBV12-3 or TRBV12-4 to TRBJ1-1, with D maybe TRBD1 (6 bases). This CDR3 is 12 amino acids long. Trimming took 10 bases from V and 4 from J, leaving 13 bases between them. The CDR3 region is CATKDRITEAFF. DNA for the CDR3: TGTGCCACAAAGGACAGAATCACTGAAGCTTTCTTT.

This clonotype showed up just a few times. The V call is TRBV7-9, the J call TRBJ2-1; D remains ambiguous. V was pared by 6 bases and J by 2 bases, with 11 bases between. Germline values: CDR1 SEHNR, CDR2 FQNEAQ (reference sequence). There are 14 residues in the CDR3. The CDR3: CASSHREPYNEQFF. CDR3 DNA sequence: TGTGCCAGCAGTCATAGGGAACCCTACAATGAGCAGTTCTTC.

The chain recombines TRBV6-6 with TRBJ1-2; 10 bases align to TRBD1. CDR3 length: 14 residues. The J segment lost 7 bases and the V segment lost 6 bases, leaving 8 bases of the junction unmatched. Germline values: CDR1 MNHNY, CDR2 SVGAGI (reference sequence). This CDR3 reads CASSPGTGELGYTF. CDR3 nucleotides: TGTGCCAGCAGCCCCGGGACAGGGGAGCTTGGCTACACCTTC.

The chain recombines TRBV20-1 with TRBJ2-7; 15 bases are shared with TRBD2. TRBJ2-5 explains the end of the DNA better; the J call may be wrong. From germline, CDR1 is DFQATT and CDR2 SNEGSKA (reference sequence). The CDR3 has 15 residues. CDR3 DNA: TGCAGTTACCCCCGGACTAGCGGGGGGGGAGAGACCCAGTACTTC. Amino acids: CSYPRTSGGGETQYF.

Here the CDR3 DNA reads TGTGCCAGCAGTTTATCGCCTAGCGGAGCCTACAATGAGCAGTTCTTC. Amino acids: CASSLSPSGAYNEQFF. The J gene is TRBJ2-1, the V gene TRBV28; TRBD2 aligns across 7 bases. Looked up from germline, CDR1 is MDHEN and CDR2 is SYDVKM. Trimming at V came to 1 base and at J to 2 bases, leaving 5 bases not matched to a gene. This CDR3 is 16 amino acids long.

The J gene is TRBJ1-2, the V gene TRBV4-2; D gene unclear. Trimming cost V 0 bases and J 3 bases, with 11 bases left between them. The CDR3 length is 15 residues. CDR1 and CDR2 from the germline V gene are LGHNA and YNFKEQ. DNA of the CDR3: TGTGCCAGCAGCCAAGAAAGGGTTGGGGACTATGGCTACACCTTC. Translating gives CASSQERVGDYGYTF.

This clonotype was seen more than once but under ten times. The chain is built from TRBV6-1 and TRBJ2-4; D unresolved. Germline V lookup: CDR1 MNHNS, CDR2 SASEGT. V lost 4 bases to trimming and J lost 6 bases, with 7 bases between them. The CDR3 spans 12 residues. For the CDR3, the DNA is TGTGCCAGCAGTGTATTCGGAAACATTCAGTACTTC. Translating gives CASSVFGNIQYF.

This clonotype turned up a few times. This rearrangement joins TRBV12-3 or TRBV12-4 to TRBJ2-3; 12 positions agree with TRBD2. The trim removed 2 bases at V and 0 bases at J, leaving 6 bases unmatched. The CDR3 is 18 residues long. For the CDR3, the DNA is TGTGCCAGCAGTTTAAAGCTAGCGGGGGGGCGGAGCACAGATACGCAGTATTTT. Translating gives CASSLKLAGGRSTDTQYF.

This clonotype showed up just a few times. The rearrangement links TRBV20-1 to TRBJ2-1, with TRBD2 matching over 7 bases. The germline V gene has CDR1 DFQATT and CDR2 SNEGSKA (reference sequence). The CDR3 totals 12 residues. The ends lost 4 bases at V and 4 bases at J; junction bases unmatched: 1. The CDR3 DNA reads TGCAGTGCTAAGCGGGATTACAATGAGCAGTTCTTC. This sequence encodes CSAKRDYNEQFF.

This rearrangement joins TRBV24-1 to TRBJ1-2, with TRBD1 identical over 8 bases. V gave up 0 bases and J gave up 8 bases; unmatched junction bases: 4. CDR3 length equals 14 residues. Germline V gene data show CDR1 as KGHDR and CDR2 as SFDVKD. The CDR3 sequence: CATSDLQGAHGYTF. CDR3 sequence (DNA): TGTGCCACCAGTGATTTGCAGGGGGCGCACGGCTACACCTTC.

The V and J genes are TRBV7-2 and TRBJ2-1; D may be TRBD2 (7 bases). Per germline, CDR1 SGHTA and CDR2 FQGNSA. The CDR3 has 16 residues. V was trimmed by 6 bases and J by 2 bases, leaving 17 bases between them. The CDR3 region is CASSQFWGGPYNEQFF. CDR3 coding DNA: TGTGCCAGCAGTCAATTCTGGGGGGGCCCCTACAATGAGCAGTTCTTC.